These T cell receptor beta chains were read from a single sample in a study of T cell changes during pregnancy in multiple sclerosis. TCRdb keeps only in-frame clones here, not all; method: immunoSEQ multiplex PCR. The data hold 40,000 to 50,000 clones, with about 91% observed a single time. Here the sequenced sample was CD4+ T cells from peripheral blood mononuclear cells, taken after pregnancy. These receptors came from a female donor in good health, enrolled as a control in a pregnancy study. Each CDR3 is given with its conserved first and last residue. D genes are given only for firm matches. Size is stated for part of the rows, as once, few or many counts, or as a class when the clone is expanded.

>TRBD2|15|TRBV4-1|TRBJ2-1|-
TGCGCCAGCAGCCAAAGGAGACTAGCGGGCGATGAGCAGTTCTTC
CASSQRRLAGDEQFF
>-|14|TRBV28|TRBJ2-2|-
TGTGCCAGCAGTTTGCTCCAGGGGACCGGGGAGCTGTTTTTT
CASSLLQGTGELFF
>-|13|TRBV6-4|TRBJ1-1|-
TGTGCCAGCAGTGACGAGTTGAACACTGAAGCTTTCTTT
CASSDELNTEAFF
>TRBD1|14|TRBV7-2|TRBJ1-6|once
TGTGCCAGCAGCCCCGGAAACAGGGGTTCACCCCTCCACTTT
CASSPGNRGSPLHF
>-|18|TRBV7-9|TRBJ1-2|-
TGTGCCAGCAGCCCTCGGCCTCCCCGGCAGGGAGGAAGCTATGGCTACACCTTC
CASSPRPPRQGGSYGYTF
>TRBD1|14|TRBV7-7|TRBJ2-1|-
TGTGCTAGCAGCTTAGGTCAGGGGGCGAATGAGCAGTTCTTC
CASSLGQGANEQFF
>-|14|TRBV4-1|TRBJ2-7|-
TGCGCCAGCAGCCCTTCCCTCCTTTTCTACGAGCAGTACTTC
CASSPSLLFYEQYF
>-|15|TRBV4-2|TRBJ2-2|-
TGTGCCAGCAGCCAACGGACAGTAAACACCGGGGAGCTGTTTTTT
CASSQRTVNTGELFF
>-|13|TRBV29-1|TRBJ2-5|-
TGCAGCGTTGTCCCGGGTGATTCCGAGACCCAGTACTTC
CSVVPGDSETQYF
>TRBD1|12|TRBV28|TRBJ1-2|once
TGTGCCAGCAGTCAACAGGGGGTAGGCTACACCTTC
CASSQQGVGYTF
>-|13|TRBV19|TRBJ1-2|-
TGTGCCACCTCAACGGCCAGGGTCTATGGCTACACCTTC
CATSTARVYGYTF
>-|15|TRBV28|TRBJ2-3|-
TGTGCCAGCAGTTTAGAGGCTGGATATACAGATACGCAGTATTTT
CASSLEAGYTDTQYF
>-|12|TRBV29-1|TRBJ2-2|-
TGCAGCGCCCACAGGGAATCCGGGGAGCTGTTTTTT
CSAHRESGELFF
>-|13|TRBV9|TRBJ1-2|-
TGTGCCAGCAGCGTCGGGGGGAACTATGGCTACACCTTC
CASSVGGNYGYTF
>-|14|TRBV6-5|TRBJ2-2|-
TGTGCCAGCACACGAGGAGGGGACACCGGGGAGCTGTTTTTT
CASTRGGDTGELFF
>TRBD1|14|TRBV5-6|TRBJ1-4|-
TGTGCCAGCAGTATCGACAGGGCTAATGAAAAACTGTTTTTT
CASSIDRANEKLFF
>-|14|TRBV29-1|TRBJ1-1|few
TGCAGCGTTGTGGGTACAGGGTTTAAGGGTGAAGCTTTCTTT
CSVVGTGFKGEAFF
>TRBD2|18|TRBV7-2|TRBJ2-5|-
TGTGCCAGCAGCCAGGGCGCGGGACTAGCGGGATTGGGGGAGACCCAGTACTTC
CASSQGAGLAGLGETQYF
>TRBD2|16|TRBV14|TRBJ2-2|once
TGTGCCAGCAGCCAACTCCGGGGGGCGAACACCGGGGAGCTGTTTTTT
CASSQLRGANTGELFF
>-|14|TRBV5-8|TRBJ2-1|-
TGTGCCAGCAGCTTTACCCCCCTATACAATGAGCAGTTCTTC
CASSFTPLYNEQFF
>-|13|TRBV28|TRBJ1-1|-
TGTGCCAGCAGTTTTCGGGGGGGGACTGAAGCTTTCTTT
CASSFRGGTEAFF
>-|13|TRBV30|TRBJ1-5|-
TGTGCCTGGAGTGTACAGGGCAATCAGCCCCAGCATTTT
CAWSVQGNQPQHF
>TRBD1|14|TRBV29-1|TRBJ2-7|-
TGCAGCGTTGAAGAAGGGACAGGGGTCTACGAGCAGTACTTC
CSVEEGTGVYEQYF
>TRBD2|12|TRBV10-3|TRBJ2-1|-
TGTGCCATTAGGACTAGCGCGAATGAGCAGTTCTTC
CAIRTSANEQFF
>-|12|TRBV19|TRBJ2-1|-
TGTGCCAGTAGTACCCAGGGGCCGGAGCAGTTCTTC
CASSTQGPEQFF
>TRBD2|23|TRBV9|TRBJ2-2|few
TGTGCCAGCAGGCGAGGGGCTAGCGGGGGGGCCTCACCGTTGGGGATTAACACCGGGGAGCTGTTTTTT
CASRRGASGGASPLGINTGELFF
>-|16|TRBV19|TRBJ1-6|-
TGTGCCAGTAGTATGATGAGGGGGACGGGAAATTCACCCCTCCACTTT
CASSMMRGTGNSPLHF
>TRBD2|17|TRBV5-4|TRBJ2-7|-
TGTGCCAGCAGCTTCCAAAGTTCACTAGCGTGGTCCTACGAGCAGTACTTC
CASSFQSSLAWSYEQYF
>TRBD1|17|TRBV11-2|TRBJ1-3|few
TGTGCCAGCAGCCATGGGACAGGGGTTAGATCTGGAAACACCATATATTTT
CASSHGTGVRSGNTIYF
>TRBD1|15|TRBV6-1|TRBJ2-1|-
TGTGCCAGCAGTGAATTTACAGGGGGCTCGAGTGAGCAGTTCTTC
CASSEFTGGSSEQFF
>TRBD1|15|TRBV27|TRBJ2-7|-
TGTGCCAGCACTAACAACATCTACAGGGGCGGCGAGCAGTACTTC
CASTNNIYRGGEQYF
>TRBD2|15|TRBV25-1|TRBJ2-3|-
TGTGCCTCCGGACTAGCTTTAGGGGGCACAGATACGCAGTATTTT
CASGLALGGTDTQYF